These T cell receptor beta chains were read from a single sample in a study of human T cells and chemical hapten exposure. In TCRdb, the RACE reads were re-called with MiXCR into one record per CDR3 protein. This table has about 160,000 distinct CDR3 sequences, roughly 26% appearing once. The source material was whole blood, sampled in connection with sensitization to the hapten diphenylcyclopropenone (DPC). The source of these receptors is a woman aged 18-30 years with alopecia areata. Some clones in this sample may be carry-over from other donors' samples. CDR3s include the opening cysteine and the closing phenylalanine or tryptophan. A D gene is named only where the DNA matches it firmly. Clone size appears in some rows only: once, few, many, or a class for an expanded clone.

V gene: TRBV6-2/TRBV6-3
J gene: TRBJ2-5
clone size: -
D gene: -
CDR3 DNA: TGTGCCAGCAGCCACCAGGCCCAAGAGACCCAGTACTTC
CDR3 protein: CASSHQAQETQYF

V gene: TRBV29-1
J gene: TRBJ2-2
clone size: few
D gene: TRBD2
CDR3 DNA: TGCAGCGTTGCTGGAGCGGGGGGGCGGGGCACCGGGGAGCTGTTTTTT
CDR3 protein: CSVAGAGGRGTGELFF

V gene: TRBV10-3
J gene: TRBJ2-1
clone size: few
D gene: TRBD2
CDR3 DNA: TGTGCCATCAGGGATAGCGGGGGCTCCTACAATGAGCAGTTCTTC
CDR3 protein: CAIRDSGGSYNEQFF

V gene: TRBV20-1
J gene: TRBJ1-1
clone size: few
D gene: -
CDR3 DNA: TGCAGTGCTAGGATCCTCTTAGGCGGGGACACTGAAGCTTTCTTT
CDR3 protein: CSARILLGGDTEAFF

V gene: TRBV12-3/TRBV12-4
J gene: TRBJ2-2
clone size: many
D gene: -
CDR3 DNA: TGTGCCAGCAGTTCTCAACCTCGGACCGGGGAGCTGTTTTTT
CDR3 protein: CASSSQPRTGELFF

V gene: TRBV7-2
J gene: TRBJ2-7
clone size: -
D gene: TRBD2
CDR3 DNA: TGTGCCAGCAGCTTAGGGAAACCGGGACTAGCGGGGAAATCCTTC
CDR3 protein: CASSLGKPGLAGKSF

V gene: TRBV7-9
J gene: TRBJ2-5
clone size: -
D gene: -
CDR3 DNA: TGTGCCAGCAGCCAACGGGCAGGCTGGACCCAGTACTTC
CDR3 protein: CASSQRAGWTQYF

V gene: TRBV7-3
J gene: TRBJ1-2
clone size: few
D gene: -
CDR3 DNA: TGTGCCAGCAGCTTAAACGGAGATAACTATGGCTACACCTTC
CDR3 protein: CASSLNGDNYGYTF

V gene: TRBV10-3
J gene: TRBJ2-1
clone size: -
D gene: TRBD2
CDR3 DNA: TGTGCCTCCGGGGGGGTCCTCAGCAATGAGCAGTTCTTC
CDR3 protein: CASGGVLSNEQFF

V gene: TRBV7-2
J gene: TRBJ1-5
clone size: -
D gene: -
CDR3 DNA: TGTGCCAGCAGCTTAACAGGGCAAGGACAGCCCCAGCATTTT
CDR3 protein: CASSLTGQGQPQHF

V gene: TRBV4-1
J gene: TRBJ1-1
clone size: few
D gene: -
CDR3 DNA: TGCGCCAGCAGCCAAGTCACGGGAAACACTGAAGCTTTCTTT
CDR3 protein: CASSQVTGNTEAFF

V gene: TRBV2
J gene: TRBJ2-4
clone size: many
D gene: -
CDR3 DNA: TGTGCCAGCGTTTTTGAGGGCCTAGCCAAAAACATTCAGTACTTC
CDR3 protein: CASVFEGLAKNIQYF

V gene: TRBV18
J gene: TRBJ2-7
clone size: once
D gene: -
CDR3 DNA: TGTGCCAGCTCACCACCGGGGGGCGGGCAGTACTTC
CDR3 protein: CASSPPGGGQYF

V gene: TRBV3-1
J gene: TRBJ1-1
clone size: -
D gene: -
CDR3 DNA: TGTGCCAGCGATACCAAGAACACTGAAGCTTTCTTT
CDR3 protein: CASDTKNTEAFF

V gene: TRBV27
J gene: TRBJ2-6
clone size: few
D gene: -
CDR3 DNA: TGTGCCAGCACCAAAATCTCTGGGGCCAACGTCCTGACTTTC
CDR3 protein: CASTKISGANVLTF

V gene: TRBV10-3
J gene: TRBJ2-3
clone size: few
D gene: -
CDR3 DNA: TGTGCCACCGCAGCCGACACAGATACGCAGTATTTT
CDR3 protein: CATAADTDTQYF

V gene: TRBV12-3/TRBV12-4
J gene: TRBJ2-1
clone size: few
D gene: TRBD2
CDR3 DNA: TGTGCCAGCAGTTATTCAGCGGGAGCAGAAGATGAGCAGTTCTTC
CDR3 protein: CASSYSAGAEDEQFF

V gene: TRBV29-1
J gene: TRBJ2-5
clone size: few
D gene: -
CDR3 DNA: TGCAGCGTGACAGGTCAAGGGGAGACCCAGTACTTC
CDR3 protein: CSVTGQGETQYF

V gene: TRBV2
J gene: TRBJ2-7
clone size: many
D gene: TRBD1
CDR3 DNA: TGTGCCAGCCTTAGAACGGACAGGGGAGTCAGCGAGCAGTACTTC
CDR3 protein: CASLRTDRGVSEQYF

V gene: TRBV4-2
J gene: TRBJ2-2
clone size: -
D gene: -
CDR3 DNA: TGTGCCAGCAGGTACCCTGGGGCCTCCACCGGGGAGCTGTTTTTT
CDR3 protein: CASRYPGASTGELFF

V gene: TRBV27
J gene: TRBJ1-2
clone size: -
D gene: -
CDR3 DNA: TGTGCCAGCAGTTTATCGCCAGGGTCCGGCTACACCTTC
CDR3 protein: CASSLSPGSGYTF

V gene: TRBV6-1
J gene: TRBJ2-1
clone size: -
D gene: -
CDR3 DNA: TGTGCCAGCAGAGATAGCATCCGACACAATGAGCAGTTCTTC
CDR3 protein: CASRDSIRHNEQFF

V gene: TRBV5-6
J gene: TRBJ2-1
clone size: -
D gene: -
CDR3 DNA: TGTGCCAGCAGCTTGGGTCCGGGCCAACCTGCAGAGCAGTTCTTC
CDR3 protein: CASSLGPGQPAEQFF

V gene: TRBV20-1
J gene: TRBJ1-5
clone size: few
D gene: TRBD1
CDR3 DNA: TGCAGTGCTAGGAGGGGGCTAGATAGCAATCAGCCCCAGCATTTT
CDR3 protein: CSARRGLDSNQPQHF

V gene: TRBV4-3
J gene: TRBJ2-7
clone size: -
D gene: TRBD2
CDR3 DNA: TGCGCCAGCAGCCGGACGACTAGCGGCACCTACGAGCAGTACTTC
CDR3 protein: CASSRTTSGTYEQYF

V gene: TRBV4-2
J gene: TRBJ1-2
clone size: few
D gene: TRBD1
CDR3 DNA: TGTGCCAGCAGACCGGACGGACAGGGAAGCTATGGCTACACCTTC
CDR3 protein: CASRPDGQGSYGYTF

V gene: TRBV15
J gene: TRBJ2-5
clone size: few
D gene: -
CDR3 DNA: TGTGCCACCAGACGACGGGCGACCGAGACCCAGTACTTC
CDR3 protein: CATRRRATETQYF

V gene: TRBV11-2
J gene: TRBJ1-1
clone size: -
D gene: -
CDR3 DNA: TGTGCCAGCAGCCTACTCCGGCGTGGAGGAACTGAAGCTTTCTTT
CDR3 protein: CASSLLRRGGTEAFF

V gene: TRBV7-2
J gene: TRBJ2-4
clone size: -
D gene: TRBD2
CDR3 DNA: TGTGCCAGCAGCTCTGGACTAGCGGGAGGCCCTGGGGCCAAAAACATTCAGTACTTC
CDR3 protein: CASSSGLAGGPGAKNIQYF

V gene: TRBV6-5
J gene: TRBJ1-6
clone size: -
D gene: -
CDR3 DNA: TGTGCCATAAGGGGCAGGGACAATTCACCCCTCCACTTT
CDR3 protein: CAIRGRDNSPLHF

V gene: TRBV4-3
J gene: TRBJ2-7
clone size: once
D gene: TRBD1
CDR3 DNA: TGCGCCAGCAGCCAGGATGCCGGGACAGGGTCTCGTGAGCAGTACTTC
CDR3 protein: CASSQDAGTGSREQYF